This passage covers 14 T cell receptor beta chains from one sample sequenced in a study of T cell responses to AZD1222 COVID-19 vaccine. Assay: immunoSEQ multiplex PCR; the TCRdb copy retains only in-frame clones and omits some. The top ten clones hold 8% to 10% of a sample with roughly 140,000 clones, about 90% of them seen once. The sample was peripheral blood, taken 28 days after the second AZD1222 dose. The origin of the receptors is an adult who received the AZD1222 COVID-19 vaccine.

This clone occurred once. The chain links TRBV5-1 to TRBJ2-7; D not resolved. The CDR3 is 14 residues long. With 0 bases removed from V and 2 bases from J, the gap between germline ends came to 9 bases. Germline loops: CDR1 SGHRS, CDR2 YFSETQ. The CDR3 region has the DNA TGCGCCAGCAGCTTGGGGCGGTCCCCCTACGAGCAGTACTTC. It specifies CASSLGRSPYEQYF.

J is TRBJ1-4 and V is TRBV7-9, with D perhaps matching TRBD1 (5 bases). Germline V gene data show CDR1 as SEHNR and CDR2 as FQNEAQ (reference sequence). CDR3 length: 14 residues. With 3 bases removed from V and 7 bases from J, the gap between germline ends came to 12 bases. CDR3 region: CASSFGGIGEKLFF. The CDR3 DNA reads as TGTGCCAGCAGCTTCGGGGGGATCGGTGAAAAACTGTTTTTT.

The CDR3 reads CASRQDQPQHF. Written as DNA, the CDR3 is TGTGCCAGCAGACAAGATCAGCCCCAGCATTTT. This chain joins TRBV2 and TRBJ1-5; no clear D. Looked up from germline, CDR1 is SNHLY and CDR2 is FYNNEI. V shed 6 bases and J shed 5 bases, with 5 bases lying between them. CDR3 length equals 11 residues.

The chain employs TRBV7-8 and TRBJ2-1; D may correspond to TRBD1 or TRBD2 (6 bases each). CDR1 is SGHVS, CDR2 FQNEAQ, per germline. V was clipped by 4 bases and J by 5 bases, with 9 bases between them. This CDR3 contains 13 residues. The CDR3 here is CASSYREDNEQFF. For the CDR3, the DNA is TGTGCCAGCAGCTACAGGGAGGACAATGAGCAGTTCTTC.

CDR3 DNA sequence: TGTGCCAGCAGTTACGGCGCCCGACTCGAGCAGTACTTC. It encodes CASSYGARLEQYF. The chain couples TRBV6-2 or TRBV6-3 to TRBJ2-7; D call uncertain. The CDR3 spans 13 residues. Germline lookup yields CDR1 MNHEY and CDR2 SVGEGT. V was pared by 2 bases and J by 6 bases, with 11 bases between.

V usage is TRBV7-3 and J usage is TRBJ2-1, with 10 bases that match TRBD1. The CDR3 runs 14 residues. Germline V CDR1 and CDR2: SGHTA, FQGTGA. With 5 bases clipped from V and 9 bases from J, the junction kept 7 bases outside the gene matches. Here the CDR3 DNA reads TGTGCCAGCAGCCCGACAGGGGGCGCTATTGAGCAGTTCTTC. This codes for CASSPTGGAIEQFF.

CDR3: CASSFSATGNTIYF. DNA of the CDR3: TGTGCCAGCAGTTTCTCGGCGACTGGAAACACCATATATTTT. This rearrangement joins TRBV28 to TRBJ1-3; D unresolved. This CDR3 has 14 residues. Germline values: CDR1 MDHEN, CDR2 SYDVKM. V lost 3 bases and J lost 2, with 8 bases in between.

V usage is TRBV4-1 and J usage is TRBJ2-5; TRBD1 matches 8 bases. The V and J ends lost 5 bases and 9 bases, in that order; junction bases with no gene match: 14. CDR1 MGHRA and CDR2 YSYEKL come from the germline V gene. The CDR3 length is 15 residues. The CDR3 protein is CASSARTGNGIPQYF. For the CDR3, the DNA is TGCGCCAGCAGCGCAAGGACAGGGAATGGCATCCCCCAGTACTTC.

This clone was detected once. The chain's CDR3 is CASLPIGQRSYEQYF. In nucleotides, the CDR3 is TGTGCCAGCCTCCCAATTGGACAGCGCTCCTACGAGCAGTACTTC. V and J are TRBV14 and TRBJ2-7, with D possibly TRBD1 on 6 matching bases. The germline V gene has CDR1 SGHDN and CDR2 FVKESK. V shed 8 bases and J shed 0 bases, with 17 bases lying between them. CDR3 length: 15 residues.

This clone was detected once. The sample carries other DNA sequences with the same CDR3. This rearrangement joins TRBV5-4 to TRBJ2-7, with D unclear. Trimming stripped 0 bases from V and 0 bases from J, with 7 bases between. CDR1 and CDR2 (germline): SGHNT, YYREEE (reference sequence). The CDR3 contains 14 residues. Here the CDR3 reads CASSLEPSSYEQYF. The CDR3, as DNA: TGTGCCAGCAGCTTGGAACCGAGCTCCTACGAGCAGTACTTC.

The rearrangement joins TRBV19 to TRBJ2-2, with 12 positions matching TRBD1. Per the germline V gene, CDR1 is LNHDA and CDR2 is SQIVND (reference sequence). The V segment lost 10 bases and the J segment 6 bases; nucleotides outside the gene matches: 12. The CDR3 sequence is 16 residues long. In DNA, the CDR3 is TGTGCCACGGAGAGCGGGACAGGGGGCGCATCCGGGGAGCTGTTTTTT. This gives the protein CATESGTGGASGELFF.

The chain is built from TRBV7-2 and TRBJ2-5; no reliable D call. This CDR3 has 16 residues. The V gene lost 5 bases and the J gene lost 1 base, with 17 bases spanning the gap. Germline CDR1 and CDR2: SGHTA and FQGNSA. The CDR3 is CASSPSQIGSQETQYF. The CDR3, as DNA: TGTGCCAGCAGCCCCAGCCAGATCGGAAGCCAAGAGACCCAGTACTTC.

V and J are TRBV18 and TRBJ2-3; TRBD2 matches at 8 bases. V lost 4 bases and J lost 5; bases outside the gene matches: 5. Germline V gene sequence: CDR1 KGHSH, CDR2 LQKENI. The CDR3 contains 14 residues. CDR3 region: CASSQAGVRDTQYF. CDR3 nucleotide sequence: TGTGCCAGCTCACAAGCGGGAGTCCGAGATACGCAGTATTTT.

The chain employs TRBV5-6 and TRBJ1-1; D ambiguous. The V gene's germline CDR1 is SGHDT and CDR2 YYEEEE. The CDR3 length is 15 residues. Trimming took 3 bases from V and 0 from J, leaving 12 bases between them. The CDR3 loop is CASSSTTKLNTEAFF. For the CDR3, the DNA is TGTGCCAGCAGCTCGACTACTAAGTTGAACACTGAAGCTTTCTTT.